This T cell receptor beta chain is from a study of T cells in Graves' hyperthyroidism and ophthalmopathy. About the study: The initial diagnosis was the point when peripheral blood was collected, ahead of any treatment.

Trimming cost V 4 bases and J 6 bases, with 25 bases left between them. Germline CDR1 DFQATT, CDR2 SNEGSKA (reference sequence). The CDR3 runs 18 residues. Amplification targeted TCR beta CDR3 regions from RNA transcripts. The primer set for the first-round RT-PCR of the TCR CDR3 was HTBI. TCRdb processed the multiplex PCR reads anew with MiXCR; each CDR3 protein has one entry. The sample contains 250,000 to 400,000 distinct CDR3 sequences, roughly 15% of which appear only once. Only a few counts were recorded for this clonotype. Sample: blood. The V and J genes are TRBV20-1 and TRBJ1-6; a weak D match, TRBD1 (6 bases). This TCR was recovered from a woman between 40 and 55 years old with Graves' ophthalmopathy. In nucleotides, the CDR3 is TGCAGTGCTACATCGGCTATGGGGGCTGGGTGGGGTAATTCACCCCTCCACTTT. Translating gives CSATSAMGAGWGNSPLHF.